The TCR beta chain described here comes from a study of T cell responses to AZD1222 COVID-19 vaccine. Notes on the study in general: Of the AZD1222 recipients, only 5 to 7 were seropositive at baseline. The study found vaccine-associated CD4 TCRs spanning spike, dominant at 160-218 and 743-854. White British donors predominated, females outnumbered males, and clonal diversity was possibly underestimated.

V lost 6 bases and J 4 bases, leaving 18 bases between the germline ends. CDR3 length: 15 amino acids. The germline CDR1 and CDR2 sequences are LGHNT and FRNRAP. The protocol was immunoSEQ multiplex PCR, while the TCRdb copy is restricted to in-frame clones and leaves out a portion. In the table there are 100,000 or so clones, approximately 90% of which are singletons. As to this clone: What it recognizes is unknown.

The sample here was peripheral blood, taken on day 0 of AZD1222 vaccination. The genes are TRBV12-5 and TRBJ1-1, with D possibly being TRBD1 (6 bases). The sequence came from an adult in good health. In nucleotides, the CDR3 is TGTGCTAGTGGCCTGGGCGGAGGGGGGAGCACTGAAGCTTTCTTT. Translation: CASGLGGGGSTEAFF.